Listed here are 18 T cell receptor beta chains from one sample, sequenced in a study of T-cell reconstitution after alpha-beta-depleted transplantation in children. Researchers prepared the TCRbeta library using unique molecular identifiers, the study reports. Via MiXCR, TCRdb re-called the PCR reads, giving one row per CDR3 protein. This sample has 250,000 to 300,000 distinct CDR3 sequences, with approximately 9.6% found just once. Here the sequenced sample was PBMCs from the stem cell graft donor, taken from the stem cell graft. The receptor source for this set is a human donor who donated a stem cell graft to a child with SCID.

The rearrangement links TRBV7-9 to TRBJ2-1; TRBD2 might be the D (7 bases). Germline CDR1 SEHNR, CDR2 FQNEAQ (reference sequence). V dropped 10 bases and J dropped 7 bases, with 17 bases sitting between them. CDR3 length: 13 residues. The CDR3 bases are TGTGCCAATGGGGGCAGGACTAGGAATGAGCAGTTCTTC. Residues: CANGGRTRNEQFF.

This clonotype was observed at least ten times. The chain employs TRBV10-2 and TRBJ2-3, with D hard to call. The CDR3 covers 11 residues. Trimming cost V 6 bases and J 5 bases, with 6 bases left between them. Germline CDR1 reads WSHSY; CDR2 reads SAAADI. CDR3 coding DNA: TGCGCCAGCAGAACGGGAGATACGCAGTATTTT. This translates into CASRTGDTQYF.

This clonotype showed up many times. This chain connects TRBV5-1 to TRBJ2-3, with D perhaps matching TRBD1 (5 bases). The germline gives CDR1 SGHRS, CDR2 YFSETQ. V dropped 0 bases and J dropped 1 base, with 9 bases sitting between them. The CDR3 has 15 amino acids. Here the CDR3 reads CASSLGQLGTDTQYF. The CDR3 nucleotides read TGCGCCAGCAGCTTGGGACAGCTCGGCACAGATACGCAGTATTTT. Full variable domain (missing parts from reference TRBV5-1 and TRBJ2-3): KAGVTQTPRYLIKTRGQQVTLSCSPISGHRSVSWYQQTPGQGLQFLFEYFSETQRNKGNFPGRFSGRQFSNSRSEMNVSTLELGDSALYLCASSLGQLGTDTQYFGPGTRLTVL.

The chain couples TRBV24-1 to TRBJ2-7; D is possibly TRBD2 (6 bases). There are 13 residues in the CDR3. Per germline, CDR1 KGHDR and CDR2 SFDVKD. V was cut by 3 bases and J by 6 bases, with 11 bases left in between. The CDR3 nucleotides read TGTGCCACCAGTGATGGCGGGACTGGCGAGCAGTACTTC. Encoded protein: CATSDGGTGEQYF.

The V and J genes are TRBV6-1 and TRBJ1-1; possible D gene TRBD1, 5 bases. Germline CDR1 is MNHNS and CDR2 is SASEGT. The germline V and J ends were trimmed by 6 bases and 1 base, with 18 bases remaining between them. The CDR3 extends over 16 amino acids. The CDR3 DNA reads TGTGCCAGCAGCCCCTGGCCCCAGGGCAGGAACACTGAAGCTTTCTTT. Encoded protein: CASSPWPQGRNTEAFF.

This clonotype occurred a few times. The chain carries TRBV12-3 or TRBV12-4 and TRBJ1-1, with a weak D call TRBD1 (5 bases). The germline V and J ends were trimmed by 11 bases and 4 bases, with 11 bases remaining between them. CDR3 length equals 11 residues. CDR3 nucleotides: TGTGCCGCGGCTAGGGGCACTGAAGCTTTCTTT. This translates into CAAARGTEAFF.

V is TRBV14 and J is TRBJ2-7; 8 positions agree with TRBD2. CDR1 and CDR2 (germline): SGHDN, FVKESK. The CDR3 has 14 amino acids. The V gene end was trimmed by 2 bases and the J gene end by 7 bases; junction bases not matched to a gene: 7. CDR3 protein: CASSQRTAGGEQYF. The CDR3 DNA reads TGTGCCAGCAGCCAACGGACGGCGGGAGGTGAGCAGTACTTC.

At least ten counts were recorded for this clonotype. The J gene is TRBJ2-3, the V gene TRBV2; D perhaps matches TRBD2 (6 bases). Trimming stripped 6 bases from V and 7 bases from J, with 23 bases between. CDR1 and CDR2 (germline): SNHLY, FYNNEI. The CDR3 is made up of 16 amino acids. The CDR3 is CASSQLAPASFNTQYF. DNA for the CDR3: TGTGCCAGCAGCCAACTAGCTCCCGCCTCTTTTAATACGCAGTATTTT.

In its sample, this clonotype was seen a few times. This chain connects TRBV5-1 to TRBJ2-5; tentatively, D is TRBD2 (5 bases). Germline V gives CDR1 SGHRS, CDR2 YFSETQ. CDR3 size: 13 residues. V lost 2 bases to trimming and J lost 6 bases, with 11 bases between them. Here the CDR3 reads CASSLEGVKTQYF. The CDR3 DNA is TGCGCCAGCAGCTTAGAGGGCGTGAAGACCCAGTACTTC.

The V gene is TRBV5-1, the J gene TRBJ2-2; D possibly corresponds to TRBD2 (6 bases). Trimming left V 1 base short and J 1 base short, with 8 bases between. The CDR3 contains 15 residues. The germline CDR1 and CDR2 sequences are SGHRS and YFSETQ. DNA for the CDR3: TGCGCCAGCAGCTTGACTAGCCTGAACACCGGGGAGCTGTTTTTT. Translation: CASSLTSLNTGELFF.

The rearrangement uses TRBV7-3 and TRBJ1-5; unclear D gene. In germline, CDR1 is SGHTA, CDR2 FQGTGA. V lost 5 bases and J lost 0, with 5 bases in between. The CDR3 is 13 residues long. The CDR3 spells CASSKVSNQPQHF. CDR3 sequence (DNA): TGTGCCAGCAGCAAAGTTAGCAATCAGCCCCAGCATTTT. The variable domain in full, completed from reference TRBV7-3 and TRBJ1-5, reads GAGVSQTPSNKVTEKGKYVELRCDPISGHTALYWYRQSLGQGPEFLIYFQGTGAADDSGLPNDRFFAVRPEGSVSTLKIQRTERGDSAVYLCASSKVSNQPQHFGDGTRLSIL.

This clonotype showed up just a few times. The chain recombines TRBV2 with TRBJ2-5; D is ambiguous. V gave up 6 bases and J gave up 0 bases, with 8 bases separating them. Per germline, CDR1 SNHLY and CDR2 FYNNEI. CDR3 size: 13 residues. The CDR3 DNA reads as TGTGCCAGCAGATCACCGTACCAAGAGACCCAGTACTTC. As protein: CASRSPYQETQYF.

Many counts were recorded for this clonotype. The chain joins TRBV11-3 to TRBJ2-6; D remains ambiguous. Trimming stripped 1 base from V and 0 bases from J, with 4 bases between. This CDR3 contains 15 residues. The germline gives CDR1 SGHNT, CDR2 YENEEA. The CDR3 bases are TGTGCCAGCAGCTTAGGGGTCTCTGGGGCCAACGTCCTGACTTTC. Its translation is CASSLGVSGANVLTF. The full variable domain, rest sourced from reference TRBV11-3 and TRBJ2-6, is EAGVVQSPRYKIIEKKQPVAFWCNPISGHNTLYWYLQNLGQGPELLIRYENEEAVDDSQLPKDRFSAERLKGVDSTLKIQPAELGDSAVYLCASSLGVSGANVLTFGAGSRLTVL.

This clonotype was seen at least ten times. This chain connects TRBV9 to TRBJ2-2; TRBD2 is a possible D gene (5 bases). V shed 0 bases and J shed 6 bases, with 12 bases lying between them. Germline values: CDR1 SGDLS, CDR2 YYNGEE. CDR3 length: 15 residues. Here the CDR3 DNA reads TGTGCCAGCAGCGTAGAAGGCCTAGCTGCCGGGGAGCTGTTTTTT. Its protein product is CASSVEGLAAGELFF.

This chain joins TRBV20-1 and TRBJ2-7; maybe TRBD2 (6 bases). CDR3 length equals 15 residues. The V gene's germline CDR1 is DFQATT and CDR2 SNEGSKA (reference sequence). The V end lost 1 base, the J end lost 0 bases, and 13 bases lay between the germline ends. CDR3 sequence (DNA): TGCAGTGCTAGAGCCATCCGGGACTCCTCCTACGAGCAGTACTTC. As protein: CSARAIRDSSYEQYF.

The chain couples TRBV20-1 to TRBJ1-3, with D unresolved. Trimming cost V 6 bases and J 3 bases, with 12 bases left between them. CDR1 is DFQATT, CDR2 SNEGSKA, per germline (reference sequence). The CDR3 runs to 13 residues. The CDR3 DNA is TGCAGTGCCTCACGGACGGTTGGAAACACCATATATTTT. Protein product: CSASRTVGNTIYF.

This clonotype was counted only a few times. The chain uses TRBV7-8 and TRBJ2-1; 7 bases agree with TRBD1. Germline CDR1 SGHVS, CDR2 FQNEAQ. V gave up 7 bases and J gave up 6 bases; unmatched junction bases: 3. The CDR3 has 12 amino acids. CDR3 in DNA: TGTGCCAGCAACCCAGGGGGCAATGAGCAGTTCTTC. Its protein product is CASNPGGNEQFF.

This clonotype was detected a few times. The rearrangement uses TRBV7-9 and TRBJ1-5; possibly TRBD1 for D (6 bases). CDR1 and CDR2 (germline): SEHNR, FQNEAQ (reference sequence). This CDR3 is 19 amino acids long. The ends were cut back, 2 bases at V and 4 bases at J, with 24 bases in the middle. The CDR3 reads CASSLITTSEEGQNQPQHF. The CDR3 DNA is TGTGCCAGCAGCTTAATTACCACCTCAGAGGAGGGACAAAATCAGCCCCAGCATTTT.